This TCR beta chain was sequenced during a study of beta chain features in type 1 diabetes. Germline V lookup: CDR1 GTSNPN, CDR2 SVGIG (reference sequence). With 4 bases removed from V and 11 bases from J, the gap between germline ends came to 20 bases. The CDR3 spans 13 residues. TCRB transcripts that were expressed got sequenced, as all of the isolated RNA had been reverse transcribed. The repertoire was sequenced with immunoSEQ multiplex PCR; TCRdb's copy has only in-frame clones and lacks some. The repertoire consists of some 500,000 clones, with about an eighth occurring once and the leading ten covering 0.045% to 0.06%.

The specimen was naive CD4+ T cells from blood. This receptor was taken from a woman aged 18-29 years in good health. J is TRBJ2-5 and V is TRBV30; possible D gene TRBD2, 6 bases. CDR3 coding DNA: TGTGCCTGGAAGGTGACGGCGGGAAACAAGCAGTACTTC. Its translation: CAWKVTAGNKQYF.